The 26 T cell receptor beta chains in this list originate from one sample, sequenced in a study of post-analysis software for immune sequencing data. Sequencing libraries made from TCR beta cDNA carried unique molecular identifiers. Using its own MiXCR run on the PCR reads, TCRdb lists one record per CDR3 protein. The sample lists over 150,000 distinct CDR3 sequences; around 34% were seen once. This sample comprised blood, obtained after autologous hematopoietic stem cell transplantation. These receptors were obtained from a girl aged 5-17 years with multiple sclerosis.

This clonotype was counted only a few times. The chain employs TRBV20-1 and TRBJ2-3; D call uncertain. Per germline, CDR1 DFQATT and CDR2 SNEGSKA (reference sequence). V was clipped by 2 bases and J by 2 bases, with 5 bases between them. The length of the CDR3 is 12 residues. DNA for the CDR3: TGCAGTGCTAGACCCTCCACAGATACGCAGTATTTT. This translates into CSARPSTDTQYF.

The CDR3 nucleotides are TGTGCCAACCGACAGGGAGGGTCCTACAATGAGCAGTTCTTC. Protein product: CANRQGGSYNEQFF. V gene TRBV6-1 combines with J gene TRBJ2-1, with D possibly being TRBD1 or TRBD2 (7 bases each). The CDR3 covers 14 residues. V was pared by 10 bases and J by 1 base, with 14 bases between. The germline gives CDR1 MNHNS, CDR2 SASEGT.

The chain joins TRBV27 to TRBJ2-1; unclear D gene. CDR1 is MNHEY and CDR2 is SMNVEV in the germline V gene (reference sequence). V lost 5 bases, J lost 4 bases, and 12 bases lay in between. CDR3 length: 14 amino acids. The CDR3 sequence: CASSRGLEYNEQFF. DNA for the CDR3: TGTGCCAGCAGTCGTGGGCTTGAGTACAATGAGCAGTTCTTC.

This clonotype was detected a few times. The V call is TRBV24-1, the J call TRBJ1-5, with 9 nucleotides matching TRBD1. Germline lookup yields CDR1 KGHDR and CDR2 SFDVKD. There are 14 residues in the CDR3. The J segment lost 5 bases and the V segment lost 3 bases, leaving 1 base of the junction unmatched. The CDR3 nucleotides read TGTGCCACCAGTGATGACAGGGGGGATCAGCCCCAGCATTTT. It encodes CATSDDRGDQPQHF.

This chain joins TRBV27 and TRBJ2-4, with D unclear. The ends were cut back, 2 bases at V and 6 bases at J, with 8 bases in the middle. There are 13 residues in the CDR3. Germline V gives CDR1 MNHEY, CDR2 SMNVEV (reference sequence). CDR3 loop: CASSLVRSNIQYF. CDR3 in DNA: TGTGCCAGCAGTTTAGTGAGGTCAAACATTCAGTACTTC.

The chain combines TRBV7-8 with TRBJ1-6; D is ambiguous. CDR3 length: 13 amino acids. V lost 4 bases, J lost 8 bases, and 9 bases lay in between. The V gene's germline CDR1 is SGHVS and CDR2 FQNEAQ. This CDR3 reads CASSSTDDSPLHF. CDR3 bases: TGTGCCAGCAGCTCCACAGACGATTCACCCCTCCACTTT. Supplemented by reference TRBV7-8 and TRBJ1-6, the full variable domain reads GAGVSQSPRYKVAKRGQDVALRCDPISGHVSLFWYQQALGQGPEFLTYFQNEAQLDKSGLPSDRFFAERPEGSVSTLKIQRTQQEDSAVYLCASSSTDDSPLHFGNGTRLTVT.

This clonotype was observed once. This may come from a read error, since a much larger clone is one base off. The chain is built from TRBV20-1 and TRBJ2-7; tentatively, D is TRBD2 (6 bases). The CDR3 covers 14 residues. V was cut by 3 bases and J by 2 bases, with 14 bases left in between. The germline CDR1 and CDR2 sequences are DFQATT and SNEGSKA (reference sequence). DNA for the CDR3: TGCAGTGCTAGGCAGGACGGACTACCCTACGAGCAGTACTTC. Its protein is CSARQDGLPYEQYF.

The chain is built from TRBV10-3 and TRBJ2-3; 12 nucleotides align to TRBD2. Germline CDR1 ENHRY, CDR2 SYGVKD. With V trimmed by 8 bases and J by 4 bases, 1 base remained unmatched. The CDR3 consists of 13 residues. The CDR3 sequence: CAIGLAGPDTQYF. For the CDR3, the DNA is TGTGCCATCGGACTAGCGGGACCAGATACGCAGTATTTT.

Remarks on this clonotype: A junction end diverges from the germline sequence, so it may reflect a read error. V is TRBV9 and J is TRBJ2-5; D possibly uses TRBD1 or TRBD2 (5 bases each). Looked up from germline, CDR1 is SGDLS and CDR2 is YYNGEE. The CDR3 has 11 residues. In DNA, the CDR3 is TGTGCCGGCAGTCCTGGGGGGACCCAGTACTTC. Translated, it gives CAGSPGGTQYF.

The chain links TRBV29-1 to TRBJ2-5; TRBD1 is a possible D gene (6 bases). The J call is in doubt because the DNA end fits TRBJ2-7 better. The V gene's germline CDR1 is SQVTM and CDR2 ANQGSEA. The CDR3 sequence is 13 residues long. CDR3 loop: CSVALGGSYEQYF. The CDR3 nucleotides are TGCAGCGTTGCTCTAGGGGGCTCCTACGAGCAGTACTTC.

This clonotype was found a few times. For the CDR3, the DNA is TGTGCCAGCAGCCTCTCGGGAGACCTTGAAGCTTTCTTT. It is translated as CASSLSGDLEAFF. The V gene is TRBV9, the J gene TRBJ1-1, with D uncertain. Germline CDR1 reads SGDLS; CDR2 reads YYNGEE. The CDR3 runs to 13 residues. Between the trimmed V and J ends, which lost 4 bases and 7 bases, there was a span of 14 bases.

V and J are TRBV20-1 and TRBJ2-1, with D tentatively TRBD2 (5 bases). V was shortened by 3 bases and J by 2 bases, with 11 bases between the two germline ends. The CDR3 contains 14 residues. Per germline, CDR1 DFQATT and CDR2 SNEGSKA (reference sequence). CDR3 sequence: CSARGGSAYNEQFF. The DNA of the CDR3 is TGCAGTGCTAGGGGTGGGAGTGCCTACAATGAGCAGTTCTTC.

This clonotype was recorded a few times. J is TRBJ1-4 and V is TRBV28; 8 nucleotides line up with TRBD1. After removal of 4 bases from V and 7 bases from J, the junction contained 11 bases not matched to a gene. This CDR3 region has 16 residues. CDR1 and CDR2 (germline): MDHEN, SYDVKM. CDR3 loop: CASSSGRDRGTEKLFF. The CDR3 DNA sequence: TGTGCCAGCAGTTCCGGTAGAGACAGGGGTACTGAAAAACTGTTTTTT.

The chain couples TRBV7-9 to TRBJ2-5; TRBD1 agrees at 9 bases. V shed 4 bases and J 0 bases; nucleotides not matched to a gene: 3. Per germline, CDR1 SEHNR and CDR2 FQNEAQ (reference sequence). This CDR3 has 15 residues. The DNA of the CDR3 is TGTGCCAGCAGCTCCCGGGACAGGGACCAAGAGACCCAGTACTTC. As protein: CASSSRDRDQETQYF. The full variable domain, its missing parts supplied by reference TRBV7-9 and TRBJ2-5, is DTGVSQNPRHKITKRGQNVTFRCDPISEHNRLYWYRQTLGQGPEFLTYFQNEAQLEKSRLLSDRFSAERPKGSFSTLEIQRTEQGDSAMYLCASSSRDRDQETQYFGPGTRLLVL.

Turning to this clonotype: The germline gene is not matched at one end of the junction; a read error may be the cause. CDR3 coding DNA: TGTGCCAGCAGCTTGTTAGGGCCAACCAGCACGGATACGCAGTATTTT. Amino acids: CASSLLGPTSTDTQYF. The V and J genes are TRBV5-6 and TRBJ2-3; D unresolved. Germline CDR1 SGHDT, CDR2 YYEEEE. The CDR3 covers 16 residues.

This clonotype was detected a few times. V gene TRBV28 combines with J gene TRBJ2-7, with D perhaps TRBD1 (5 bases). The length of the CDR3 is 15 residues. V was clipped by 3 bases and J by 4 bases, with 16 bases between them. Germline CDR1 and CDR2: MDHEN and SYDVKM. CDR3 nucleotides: TGTGCCAGCAGTTTCCTCTCCCTCCAGGGTTACGAGCAGTACTTC. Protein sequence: CASSFLSLQGYEQYF.

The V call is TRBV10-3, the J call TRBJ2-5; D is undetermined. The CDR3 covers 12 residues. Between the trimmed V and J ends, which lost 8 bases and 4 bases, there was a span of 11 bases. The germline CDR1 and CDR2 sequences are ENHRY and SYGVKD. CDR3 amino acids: CAISQPAETQYF. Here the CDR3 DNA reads TGTGCCATCTCCCAGCCAGCAGAGACCCAGTACTTC.

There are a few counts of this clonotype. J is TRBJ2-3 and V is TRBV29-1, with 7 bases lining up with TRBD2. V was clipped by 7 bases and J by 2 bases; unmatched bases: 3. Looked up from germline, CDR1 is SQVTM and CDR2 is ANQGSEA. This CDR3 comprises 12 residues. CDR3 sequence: CSGGRNTDTQYF. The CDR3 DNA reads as TGCAGCGGCGGGAGAAACACAGATACGCAGTATTTT.

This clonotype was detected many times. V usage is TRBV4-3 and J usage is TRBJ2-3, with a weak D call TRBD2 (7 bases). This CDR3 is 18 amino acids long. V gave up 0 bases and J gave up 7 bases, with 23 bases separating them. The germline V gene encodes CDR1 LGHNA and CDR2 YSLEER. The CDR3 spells CASSQDHGRGTQVYTQYF. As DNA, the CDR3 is TGCGCCAGCAGCCAAGATCATGGGAGGGGGACCCAAGTATATACGCAGTATTTT.

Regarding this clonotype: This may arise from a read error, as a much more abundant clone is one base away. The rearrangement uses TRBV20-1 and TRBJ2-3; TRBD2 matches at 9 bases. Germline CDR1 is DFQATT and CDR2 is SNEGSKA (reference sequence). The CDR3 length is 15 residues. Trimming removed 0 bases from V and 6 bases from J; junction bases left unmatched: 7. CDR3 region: CSARDWEAGGDTQYF. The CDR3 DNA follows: TGCAGTGCTAGAGATTGGGAAGCGGGAGGTGATACGCAGTATTTT.

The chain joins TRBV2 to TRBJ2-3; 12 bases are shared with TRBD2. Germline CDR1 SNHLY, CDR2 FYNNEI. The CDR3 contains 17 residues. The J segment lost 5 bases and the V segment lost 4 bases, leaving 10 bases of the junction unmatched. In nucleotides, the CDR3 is TGTGCCAGCAGTGTCTACCTAGCGGGAGGGCGTGGAGATACGCAGTATTTT. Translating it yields CASSVYLAGGRGDTQYF.

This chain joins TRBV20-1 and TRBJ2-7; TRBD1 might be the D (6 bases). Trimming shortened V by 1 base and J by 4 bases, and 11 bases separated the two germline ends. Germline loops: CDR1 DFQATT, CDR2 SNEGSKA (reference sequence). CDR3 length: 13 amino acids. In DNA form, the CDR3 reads TGCAGTGCTAGAGGTGGACAGTTTTACGAGCAGTACTTC. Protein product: CSARGGQFYEQYF.

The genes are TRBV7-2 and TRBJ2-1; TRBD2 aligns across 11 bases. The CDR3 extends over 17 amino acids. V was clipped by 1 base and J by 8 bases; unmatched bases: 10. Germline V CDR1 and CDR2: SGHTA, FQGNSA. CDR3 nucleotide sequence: TGTGCCAGCAGCTTAGAACTAGCGGGAGCTATTGGCGATGAGCAGTTCTTC. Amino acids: CASSLELAGAIGDEQFF. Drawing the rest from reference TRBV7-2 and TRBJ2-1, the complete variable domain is GAGVSQSPSNKVTEKGKDVELRCDPISGHTALYWYRQSLGQGLEFLIYFQGNSAPDKSGLPSDRFSAERTGGSVSTLTIQRTQQEDSAVYLCASSLELAGAIGDEQFFGPGTRLTVL.

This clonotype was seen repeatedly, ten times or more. CDR3 amino acids: CASSPTGSAGPTIYNEQFF. The CDR3 DNA is TGTGCCAGCAGCCCCACAGGGTCAGCGGGACCTACTATTTACAATGAGCAGTTCTTC. J is TRBJ2-1 and V is TRBV7-3; TRBD2 might be the D (7 bases). V gave up 5 bases and J gave up 4 bases, with 27 bases separating them. The germline V gene encodes CDR1 SGHTA and CDR2 FQGTGA. There are 19 residues in the CDR3.

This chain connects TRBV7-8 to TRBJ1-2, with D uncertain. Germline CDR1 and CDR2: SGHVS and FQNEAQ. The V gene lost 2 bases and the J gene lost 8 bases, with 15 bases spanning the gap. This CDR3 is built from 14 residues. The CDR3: CASSLSVLPPGYTF. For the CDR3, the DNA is TGTGCCAGCAGCTTATCGGTCCTCCCACCGGGCTACACCTTC.

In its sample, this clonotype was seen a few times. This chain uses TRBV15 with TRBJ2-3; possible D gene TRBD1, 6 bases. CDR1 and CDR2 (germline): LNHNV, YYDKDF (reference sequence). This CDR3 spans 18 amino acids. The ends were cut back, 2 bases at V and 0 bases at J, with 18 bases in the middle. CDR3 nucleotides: TGTGCCACCAGCAGAACTTTAGGGACATCCGCTAGCACAGATACGCAGTATTTT. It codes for CATSRTLGTSASTDTQYF.